This record looks at one T cell receptor (beta chain) sequence and its context. This clone came up once. Its antigen target is currently unknown. Base qualities were left out, and no much larger clone turns up one base away. Library construction relied on the immunoSEQ multiplex PCR assay. The multiplex PCR relied on a mix of 60 forward primers for TCR Vbeta segments and 13 reverse primers for TCR Jbeta segments. A multiplex PCR assay on genomic DNA amplified the CDR3 region of rearranged TCR beta genes. On the Illumina HiSeq System, the amplified TCR beta libraries were sequenced as 87-base-pair reads. In the paper's pipeline: Across the 500 to 850 repertoires, a later analysis counted roughly 84 million unique TCR beta chains, 8.5 million to 12 million of which were shared by at least two donors. A nearest-neighbor algorithm error-corrected the raw reads and collapsed the reads into unique sequences, merging closely related sequences to remove PCR and sequencing errors. V, D and J gene segments were assigned by aligning CDR3 sequences to IMGT reference sequences. For a sequence to be retained, at least a six-nucleotide match to both a V gene segment and a J gene segment was required. Rearrangements were called productive when the CDR3 lacked stop codons and stayed in frame with V and J; all others were non-productive. Following IMGT convention, CDR3 was defined as the stretch from the second conserved V-encoded cysteine up to the conserved J-encoded phenylalanine. The earlier analysis of 500 to 600 of the donors excluded sequences that lacked an unambiguous match to a single V gene segment. In an earlier analysis of some 590 of the donors, a V segment was called functional when productive rearrangements were above 56.7%, and segregating when the standard deviation between donors exceeded 5%. A statistical classification framework was developed to diagnose cytomegalovirus status using the catalog of TCR beta chain sequences. In a later analysis, V and J genes were assigned by comparing TCR nucleotide sequences against IMGT/GENE-DB human TR gene sequences. A later analysis assigned CDR3 sequences and most-parsimonious VDJ recombination scenarios with the TCRdist pipeline. In a later analysis, every TCR beta chain was defined by the combination of its CDR3 amino acid sequence and its V-gene family, and reads without a unique V-gene family were dropped. As a way to deal with suspected cross-contamination and a sequencing artifact, a later analysis dropped approximately 570 nucleotide sequences that were highly shared and had low generation probability. A later analysis calculated a clonal expansion index for each public chain from normalized within-repertoire ranks of inferred template counts. Generation probabilities in a later analysis came from a VDJ recombination model fitted to out-of-frame rearrangements, and those results were checked against IGoR. In a later analysis, TCR-TCR, TCR-HLA and TCR-CMV co-occurrence was scored with hypergeometric tests, and a repertoire-size bias correction was applied to TCR pairs. To estimate false discovery rates, a later analysis permuted the HLA or CMV assignments 20 times. In a later analysis, co-occurring TCRs were grouped using DBSCAN, and TCRdist sequence similarity was added for clustering within HLA-allele-positive subsets. Repertoires with fewer than 30,000 or more than 120,000 public chains were left out of co-occurrence clustering, as were a few repertoires with anomalous nucleotide sharing. Here the immuneACCESS table is served through TCRdb, limited to in-frame sequences with V and J called. Missing clones are a known gap in these copies; in checked studies unresolved V genes cover under half, and the rest lacks a known reason. That table supplies the V and J calls and clone size; D and trimming were determined from the DNA. Present in this sample are 200,000 to 250,000 clones, around 83% of which were seen just once. Clones ranked in the top ten supply 0.24% of the sample.

The cohort was made up of roughly 670 healthy bone marrow donors. At the time of sampling, every cohort member was nominally healthy, though immune exposures that went unrecorded were likely present. The donor was CMV seronegative and was included in the group of over 300 seronegative cohort members. A peripheral blood sample was collected from each donor, and TCR beta sequencing was performed on peripheral blood mononuclear cells. Genomic DNA extraction from the blood cell samples was performed with the Qiagen DNeasy Blood Extraction Kit. This specimen belongs to a study of cytomegalovirus exposure and HLA in healthy donors (dated by TCRdb to the late 2010s). Some background on the complete study: An earlier analysis of some 600 of the donors reported about 280 Gb of sequence data and around 100 million unique TCR beta sequences obtained from roughly 170 million T cells. An earlier analysis of 587 of the donors applied high-throughput TCR beta sequencing to assess whether each TCR beta V gene segment acted as functional or pseudogenic. The study profiled the T cell repertoires of some 610 subjects by immunosequencing and related them to cytomegalovirus serostatus. Donor age, sex, ethnicity and CMV serostatus were collected together with the repertoire data. Among some 410 genotyped donors of the cohort, an average of around 240,000 unique TCR beta nucleotide sequences were sequenced per donor, approximately 20% of them non-productive. The study was designed to test whether signatures of past pathogen exposure could be identified by cataloging public T cell receptors. Every discovery cohort repertoire had been produced on one sequencing platform. The genetic ancestry cluster associated with self-reported Caucasian donors included 70% to 85% of the roughly 390 genotyped donors. Genome-wide SNP genotypes for about 55% of the 666 donors were used in a later genetic analysis, which treated that subset as a discovery cohort. High-throughput TCR immunosequencing, statistical association of individual TCRs with disease status, and machine learning were combined to predict cytomegalovirus infection status. Roughly 5 DR-DQ haplotypes were treated as single units for association and clustering because of strong linkage in the cohort. A later analysis re-examined previously published TCR beta repertoires from more than 600 donors and added high-resolution HLA genotyping to investigate patterns of TCR occurrence. Approximately 300 gigabases of sequencing data and some 85 million unique TCR sequences were included in an early release covering roughly 700 HLA-typed donors. Rather than using new phenotypic data, the later analysis identified candidate immune exposures from TCR beta sequences and from how often those sequences occurred across donors. The number of typed donors differed by locus: 629-630 for A, B, C, DRB1 and DQB1; 522 for DQA1; approximately 600 for DPA1; and some 470 for DPB1. HLA typing covered class I and class II loci at four-digit resolution. Along with the roughly 610-subject first cohort, a separate validation cohort of about 110 different subjects was used. Overall study outcomes, separate from this receptor: Strong co-occurrence of HLA alleles, especially DR and DQ, made assigning TCR associations to individual alleles difficult. CMV serostatus was the only immune exposure information available for the cohort. The authors suggested that the approach could potentially be generalized to other disease states and immunological phenotypes. A further reported finding was that TCR beta sequences accurately predicted the HLA-A and HLA-B alleles for most subjects in the first cohort. A later genetic analysis reported fewer N-insertions in productive TCRs among donors in an Asian-associated ancestry cluster than the roughly 640-donor mean. In a later analysis, HLA-associated TCR beta chains were found to be more clonally expanded and to have lower generation probabilities than equally common non-associated chains. The classifier was reported to diagnose cytomegalovirus status with high specificity and sensitivity in both the original cohort and the validation cohort. In a later analysis, 15,000 to 20,000 TCR beta sequences were associated with specific HLA alleles at a false discovery rate of 0.05. In a later genetic analysis, a missense DCLRE1C variant was associated with V-gene and J-gene trimming of TCR beta chains, and the association was replicated in an independent cohort. A few of the identified cytomegalovirus-associated TCR beta chains were confirmed in vitro to be specific for cytomegalovirus antigens. Only TCR beta chains were sequenced in this cohort, and the absence of alpha or paired-chain data limited detectable features. An earlier analysis of 587 of the donors showed that most TCR beta V segments appeared in productive rearrangements either about 87% or about 30% of the time, which broadly matched IMGT annotations. Because some donors lacked HLA typing at each locus, the association tests relied only on the typed subset. Most CMV-associated TCR beta chains appeared to be HLA-restricted in a later analysis, and the HLA associations seemed to be driven largely by CMV exposure. Correlated functional status among segregating V segments might reflect linkage disequilibrium, but an unknown experimental factor could not be ruled out. According to a later analysis, TCR association rates differed among HLA loci, with DRB1 alleles showing the most associated TCRs and HLA-C alleles showing the fewest. According to a later analysis, parvovirus B19, influenza, CMV and Epstein-Barr virus appeared linked to several top co-occurrence clusters. The study listed 150 to 200 TCR beta chains as associated with cytomegalovirus. Most TCR sequences were observed very rarely across donors, whereas some public TCRs were present in many individuals. Because counts were too low, seventeen rarely observed V segments, including chromosome 9 orphons, were excluded from the earlier analysis of about 500 of the donors. The sequencing pipeline was judged likely to have produced a cluster of highly shared sequence variants as a technical artifact. Presence/absence analyses assumed roughly uniform sequencing depth across donors, an assumption that may not hold.

The receptor was isolated from a girl between 2 and 10 years old in good health and CMV-seronegative. Specimen: PBMCs.

The DNA sequence is as follows: TGCGCCAGCAGCTGGGACTTCGGGCAGGTTGGCACTGAAGCTTTCTTT. This codes for CASSWDFGQVGTEAFF. The receptor chain draws on TRBV5-1 and TRBJ1-1, with TRBD1 tentatively as D gene (5 bases match). V loses 3 bases of germline sequence and J loses 4 bases, and the interval between the two ends is 19 bases. Reading the germline V gene gives CDR1 SGHRS and CDR2 YFSETQ. Including the terminal cysteine and phenylalanine, the CDR3 comprises 16 residues. Only CDR3 DNA remains: 48 bases, in frame from the first base.